The 11 T cell receptor beta chains reported below all come from one sample, sequenced in a study of T cell changes during pregnancy in multiple sclerosis. Some clones are missing from TCRdb's copy, which holds only in-frame ones; the method was immunoSEQ multiplex PCR. The table shows tens of thousands of clones, with around 89% occurring only once. Here the sequenced sample was CD4+ T cells from peripheral blood mononuclear cells, taken after pregnancy. The receptor set was obtained from a female donor with multiple sclerosis, enrolled in a pregnancy study.

This clone was seen a single time. The J gene is TRBJ2-2, the V gene TRBV9; 9 bases are shared with TRBD1. Trimming cost V 3 bases and J 5 bases; bases outside gene matches: 5. The CDR3 contains 15 residues. CDR1 and CDR2 (germline): SGDLS, YYNGEE. The CDR3: CASSGRDRATGELFF. In DNA form, the CDR3 reads TGTGCCAGCAGCGGCCGGGACAGGGCGACCGGGGAGCTGTTTTTT.

This clone turned up a few times. CDR3: CASSYSNRGTEAFF. CDR3 bases: TGTGCCAGCAGTTACTCGAATAGGGGCACTGAAGCTTTCTTT. The chain combines TRBV6-5 with TRBJ1-1, with TRBD1 as a possible D gene (5 bases). V was clipped by 0 bases and J by 4 bases, with 9 bases between them. Looked up from germline, CDR1 is MNHEY and CDR2 is SVGAGI. CDR3 length: 14 amino acids.

The gene calls are TRBV7-2 and TRBJ2-1, with TRBD1 as a possible D gene (5 bases). The germline V gene has CDR1 SGHTA and CDR2 FQGNSA. V lost 3 bases and J lost 3, with 15 bases in between. The CDR3 extends over 16 amino acids. The DNA of the CDR3 is TGTGCCAGCAGCTTTTCCGGCGCGACAGACTACAATGAGCAGTTCTTC. This codes for CASSFSGATDYNEQFF.

The chain employs TRBV2 and TRBJ2-5; D is unclear. The length of the CDR3 is 11 residues. Looked up from germline, CDR1 is SNHLY and CDR2 is FYNNEI. Trimming removed 7 bases from V and 7 bases from J, with 10 bases in between. The CDR3, as DNA: TGTGCCAGCACCGTGCCGGGGACCCAGTACTTC. It yields the protein CASTVPGTQYF. The complete variable domain, with remaining parts taken from reference TRBV2 and TRBJ2-5, reads EPEVTQTPSHQVTQMGQEVILRCVPISNHLYFYWYRQILGQKVEFLVSFYNNEISEKSEIFDDQFSVERPDGSNFTLKIRSTKLEDSAMYFCASTVPGTQYFGPGTRLLVL.

The J gene is TRBJ1-2, the V gene TRBV7-9; D might be TRBD1 (5 bases). In germline, CDR1 is SEHNR, CDR2 FQNEAQ (reference sequence). Trimming removed 5 bases at V and 8 bases at J, with 15 bases between. The CDR3 contains 13 residues. The CDR3 loop reads CASSPVRAGGYTF. The CDR3 DNA reads TGTGCCAGCAGCCCCGTCAGGGCAGGCGGCTACACCTTC.

This sequence joins TRBV12-5 and TRBJ1-3; weak D call: TRBD1 (6 bases). Germline lookup yields CDR1 LGHNT and CDR2 FRNRAP. The CDR3 has 15 residues. V was shortened by 1 base and J by 2 bases, with 9 bases between the two germline ends. CDR3 loop: CASGLANRAGNTIYF. CDR3 DNA sequence: TGTGCTAGTGGTTTGGCAAACAGGGCTGGAAACACCATATATTTT.

This clone was seen only once. This chain joins TRBV7-2 and TRBJ2-2; 12 bases fit TRBD2. The length of the CDR3 is 15 residues. CDR1 and CDR2 (germline): SGHTA, FQGNSA. Trimming cost V 8 bases and J 5 bases; bases outside gene matches: 6. CDR3 region: CASLTSGRRTGELFF. The CDR3, as DNA: TGTGCCAGCCTAACTAGCGGGAGGAGAACCGGGGAGCTGTTTTTT.

The V gene is TRBV6-5, the J gene TRBJ2-1, with a weak D call TRBD2 (6 bases). Looked up from germline, CDR1 is MNHEY and CDR2 is SVGAGI. The CDR3 contains 16 residues. V dropped 4 bases and J dropped 5 bases, with 18 bases sitting between them. CDR3 bases: TGTGCCAGCAGTTCGGCGGGACTGACGTCCCACAATGAGCAGTTCTTC. Translating it yields CASSSAGLTSHNEQFF.

The CDR3 region has the DNA TGTGCCAGCCACGGAGAACCCTACGAGCAGTACTTC. Its translation is CASHGEPYEQYF. V usage is TRBV2 and J usage is TRBJ2-7; D is unresolved. Trimming took off 8 bases at V and 2 bases at J, with 10 bases between the two ends. This CDR3 has 12 amino acids. Germline V lookup: CDR1 SNHLY, CDR2 FYNNEI.

This clone has ten or more counts. V gene TRBV19 combines with J gene TRBJ2-6; D possibly corresponds to TRBD1 (6 bases). The CDR3 totals 16 residues. Germline lookup yields CDR1 LNHDA and CDR2 SQIVND (reference sequence). V gave up 3 bases and J gave up 0 bases, with 9 bases separating them. CDR3 in amino acids: CASSIRTASGANVLTF. CDR3 DNA sequence: TGTGCCAGTAGTATTCGGACAGCCTCTGGGGCCAACGTCCTGACTTTC.

This chain links TRBV2 with TRBJ2-7, with D possibly TRBD2 on 5 matching bases. The CDR3 is made up of 13 amino acids. The germline V gene encodes CDR1 SNHLY and CDR2 FYNNEI. Trimming stripped 9 bases from V and 2 bases from J, with 14 bases between. The CDR3 DNA sequence: TGTGCCAGATCGAGAGGGATAACCTACGAGCAGTACTTC. Translating gives CARSRGITYEQYF.